This T cell receptor (beta chain) was retrieved from a study of tumour-infiltrating T cells in Burkitt lymphoma. Study-wide background: Overall and progression-free survival were predicted by productive clonality.

Between the trimmed V and J ends, which lost 5 bases and 2 bases, there was a span of 7 bases. The germline V gene has CDR1 MNHEY and CDR2 SMNVEV (reference sequence). There are 13 residues in the CDR3. Sequenced by immunoSEQ multiplex PCR; TCRdb stores in-frame clones only, minus some. This sample carries about 800 clones, approximately 80% of them seen once, and the ten largest clones take roughly 28%. Turning to this clone: At the DNA level, this CDR3 is encoded by other sequences in the same sample as well.

This TCR derives from a human donor with diffuse large B-cell lymphoma. Some clones in this sample may be carry-over from other donors' samples. The specimen was tumor tissue. This chain joins TRBV27 and TRBJ1-5; D is undetermined. The CDR3 is CASSGTGNQPQHF. CDR3 bases: TGTGCCAGCAGTGGCACCGGCAATCAGCCCCAGCATTTT.